Below, 14 T cell receptor beta chains from the same sample are listed, as sequenced in a study of chemoradiotherapy in HPV16-positive cancers. Using immunoSEQ multiplex PCR, the repertoire was profiled, and TCRdb retains in-frame clones only, with some absent. The table lists tens of thousands of clones, 87% of them singletons. The sample consisted of blood, taken from a patient who underwent chemoradiotherapy. The receptors stem from a human donor with HPV-associated anogenital cancer.

This chain uses TRBV5-4 with TRBJ2-7, with TRBD1 identical over 7 bases. CDR1 and CDR2 (germline): SGHNT, YYREEE (reference sequence). This CDR3 contains 13 residues. With 4 bases clipped from V and 4 bases from J, the junction kept 5 bases outside the gene matches. The DNA of the CDR3 is TGTGCCAGCAGCCGACAGGGCGGGTACGAGCAGTACTTC. This sequence encodes CASSRQGGYEQYF.

This chain connects TRBV5-1 to TRBJ1-2, with 9 positions matching TRBD1. J was trimmed by 3 bases and V by 5 bases; bases with no gene match: 5. Germline V CDR1 and CDR2: SGHRS, YFSETQ. The CDR3 has 14 amino acids. CDR3 amino acids: CASRQGQGDYGYTF. DNA for the CDR3: TGCGCCAGCAGACAGGGACAGGGAGACTATGGCTACACCTTC.

The chain employs TRBV7-9 and TRBJ1-3, with 7 bases identical to TRBD1. CDR1 and CDR2 from the germline V gene are SEHNR and FQNEAQ (reference sequence). This CDR3 is built from 18 residues. V was clipped by 1 base and J by 0 bases; unmatched bases: 9. CDR3 in DNA: TGTGCCAGCAGCTTAGGAGGGGGCAGGACGAACTCTGGAAACACCATATATTTT. As protein: CASSLGGGRTNSGNTIYF.

The rearrangement uses TRBV7-8 and TRBJ1-2; D uncertain. Trimming took 1 base from V and 8 from J, leaving 8 bases between them. The CDR3 is made up of 12 amino acids. Germline lookup yields CDR1 SGHVS and CDR2 FQNEAQ. The DNA of the CDR3 is TGTGCCAGCAGCTTAGATGAGCTCGGCTACACCTTC. Its translation: CASSLDELGYTF. The full variable domain, its missing parts supplied by reference TRBV7-8 and TRBJ1-2, is GAGVSQSPRYKVAKRGQDVALRCDPISGHVSLFWYQQALGQGPEFLTYFQNEAQLDKSGLPSDRFFAERPEGSVSTLKIQRTQQEDSAVYLCASSLDELGYTFGSGTRLTVV.

This CDR3 is CASSMTVEGAHTGELFF. The CDR3 coding sequence is TGTGCCAGTAGTATGACGGTCGAAGGGGCGCACACCGGGGAGCTGTTTTTT. The V and J genes are TRBV19 and TRBJ2-2; D is possibly TRBD1 (5 bases). CDR1 LNHDA and CDR2 SQIVND come from the germline V gene (reference sequence). This CDR3 has 17 amino acids. Trimming cost V 3 bases and J 3 bases, with 17 bases left between them.

The V call is TRBV30, the J call TRBJ1-3, with unresolved D. The length of the CDR3 is 13 residues. CDR1 is GTSNPN, CDR2 SVGIG, per germline (reference sequence). V dropped 2 bases and J dropped 1 base, with 6 bases sitting between them. In DNA form, the CDR3 reads TGTGCCTGGAGTTTAGTATCTGGAAACACCATATATTTT. It is translated as CAWSLVSGNTIYF. Variable domain in full (rest from reference TRBV30 and TRBJ1-3): SQTIHQWPATLVQPVGSPLSLECTVEGTSNPNLYWYRQAAGRGLQLLFYSVGIGQISSEVPQNLSASRPQDRQFILSSKKLLLSDSGFYLCAWSLVSGNTIYFGEGSWLTVV.

The J gene is TRBJ1-3, the V gene TRBV7-6; possible D gene TRBD1, 6 bases. The CDR3 contains 18 residues. Germline CDR1 reads SGHVS; CDR2 reads FNYEAQ. The V gene lost 0 bases and the J gene lost 0 bases, with 15 bases spanning the gap. This CDR3 reads CASSLAGGGGRSGNTIYF. The CDR3 DNA sequence: TGTGCCAGCAGCTTAGCCGGGGGAGGGGGTCGCTCTGGAAACACCATATATTTT.

This sequence joins TRBV10-3 and TRBJ1-1, with 9 positions matching TRBD1. The CDR3 has 12 amino acids. The germline CDR1 and CDR2 sequences are ENHRY and SYGVKD. The V gene end was trimmed by 10 bases and the J gene end by 5 bases; junction bases not matched to a gene: 5. The CDR3 loop reads CATDRGGTEAFF. Written as DNA, the CDR3 is TGTGCCACGGACAGGGGAGGGACTGAAGCTTTCTTT.

This sequence joins TRBV7-9 and TRBJ2-4; D gene unclear. Trimming left V 1 base short and J 7 bases short, with 11 bases between. The CDR3 has 14 residues. From germline, CDR1 is SEHNR and CDR2 FQNEAQ (reference sequence). The CDR3 DNA follows: TGTGCCAGCAGCTTAGTCGCAGCTAAGAACATTCAGTACTTC. Translation: CASSLVAAKNIQYF. Full variable domain (remainder filled in from reference TRBV7-9 and TRBJ2-4): DTGVSQNPRHKITKRGQNVTFRCDPISEHNRLYWYRQTLGQGPEFLTYFQNEAQLEKSRLLSDRFSAERPKGSFSTLEIQRTEQGDSAMYLCASSLVAAKNIQYFGAGTRLSVL.

A remark on this clone: Other DNA sequences in this sample translate to the same CDR3. The V and J genes are TRBV18 and TRBJ2-1; 7 bases align to TRBD2. The CDR3 is 17 amino acids. Per the germline V gene, CDR1 is KGHSH and CDR2 is LQKENI. V dropped 3 bases and J dropped 0; count of bases not matched to a gene: 8. The CDR3 loop reads CASSPPGGESSYNEQFF. The CDR3, as DNA: TGTGCCAGCTCACCCCCGGGGGGTGAGAGCTCCTACAATGAGCAGTTCTTC.

The chain is built from TRBV5-5 and TRBJ1-4; D remains unclear. V was pared by 0 bases and J by 8 bases, with 17 bases between. Germline lookup yields CDR1 SGHKS and CDR2 YYEKEE (reference sequence). CDR3 length: 16 residues. The CDR3 sequence is CASSLAPINYQEKLFF. As DNA, the CDR3 is TGTGCCAGCAGCTTGGCCCCCATTAACTATCAGGAAAAACTGTTTTTT.

The chain is built from TRBV11-2 and TRBJ2-4, with no clear D. CDR1 and CDR2 (germline): SGHAT, FQNNGV. The CDR3 loop spans 15 amino acids. V was pared by 5 bases and J by 0 bases, with 11 bases between. The CDR3 sequence is CASSPPPLAKNIQYF. In DNA, the CDR3 is TGTGCCAGCAGCCCCCCACCGTTAGCCAAAAACATTCAGTACTTC. Drawing the rest from reference TRBV11-2 and TRBJ2-4, the complete variable domain is EAGVAQSPRYKIIEKRQSVAFWCNPISGHATLYWYQQILGQGPKLLIQFQNNGVVDDSQLPKDRFSAERLKGVDSTLKIQPAKLEDSAVYLCASSPPPLAKNIQYFGAGTRLSVL.

The V call is TRBV19, the J call TRBJ1-5; D gene ambiguous. The CDR3 length is 11 residues. Germline CDR1 LNHDA, CDR2 SQIVND (reference sequence). V was clipped by 6 bases and J by 12 bases, with 12 bases between them. As DNA, the CDR3 is TGTGCCAGTAGCCAACAGTGGGACCAGCATTTT. This sequence encodes CASSQQWDQHF.

The chain joins TRBV6-5 to TRBJ1-1, with 10 bases aligning to TRBD1. The CDR3 length is 14 residues. Losses at the gene ends were 4 bases for V and 4 bases for J; bases not matched to a gene: 3. CDR1 and CDR2 from the germline V gene are MNHEY and SVGAGI. The CDR3 protein is CASSSRDRGTEAFF. The DNA of the CDR3 is TGTGCCAGCAGTTCCCGGGACAGGGGCACTGAAGCTTTCTTT.